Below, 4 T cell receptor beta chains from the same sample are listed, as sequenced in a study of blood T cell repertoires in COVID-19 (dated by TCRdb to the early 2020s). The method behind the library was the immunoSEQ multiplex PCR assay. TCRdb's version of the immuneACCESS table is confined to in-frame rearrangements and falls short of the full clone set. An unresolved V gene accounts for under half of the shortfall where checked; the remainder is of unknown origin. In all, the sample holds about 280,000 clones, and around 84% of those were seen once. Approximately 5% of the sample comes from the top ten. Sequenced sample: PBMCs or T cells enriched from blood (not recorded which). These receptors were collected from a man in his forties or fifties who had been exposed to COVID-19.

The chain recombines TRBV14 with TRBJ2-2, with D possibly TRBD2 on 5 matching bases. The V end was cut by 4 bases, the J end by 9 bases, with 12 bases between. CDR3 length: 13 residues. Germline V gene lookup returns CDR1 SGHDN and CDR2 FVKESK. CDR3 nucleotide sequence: TGTGCCAGCAGCCTTGGCGGGTCGAGGGAGCTGTTTTTT. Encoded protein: CASSLGGSRELFF.

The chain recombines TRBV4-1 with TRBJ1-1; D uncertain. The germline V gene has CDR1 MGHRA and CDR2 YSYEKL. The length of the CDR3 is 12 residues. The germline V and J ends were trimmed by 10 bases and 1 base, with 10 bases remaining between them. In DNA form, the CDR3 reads TGCGCCACCCGGCGGGGGAACACTGAAGCTTTCTTT. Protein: CATRRGNTEAFF.

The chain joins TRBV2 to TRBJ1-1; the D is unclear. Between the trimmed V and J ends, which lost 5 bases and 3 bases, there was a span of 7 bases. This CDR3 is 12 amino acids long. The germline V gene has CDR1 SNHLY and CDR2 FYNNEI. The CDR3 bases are TGTGCCAGCAGTACGAGTTACACTGAAGCTTTCTTT. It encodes CASSTSYTEAFF.

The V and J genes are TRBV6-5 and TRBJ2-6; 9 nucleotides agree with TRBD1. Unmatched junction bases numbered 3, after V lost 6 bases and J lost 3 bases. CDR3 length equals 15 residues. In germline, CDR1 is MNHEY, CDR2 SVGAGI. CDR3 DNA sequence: TGTGCCAGCAGCAACAGGGGGCTTGGGGCCAACGTCCTGACTTTC. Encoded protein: CASSNRGLGANVLTF.